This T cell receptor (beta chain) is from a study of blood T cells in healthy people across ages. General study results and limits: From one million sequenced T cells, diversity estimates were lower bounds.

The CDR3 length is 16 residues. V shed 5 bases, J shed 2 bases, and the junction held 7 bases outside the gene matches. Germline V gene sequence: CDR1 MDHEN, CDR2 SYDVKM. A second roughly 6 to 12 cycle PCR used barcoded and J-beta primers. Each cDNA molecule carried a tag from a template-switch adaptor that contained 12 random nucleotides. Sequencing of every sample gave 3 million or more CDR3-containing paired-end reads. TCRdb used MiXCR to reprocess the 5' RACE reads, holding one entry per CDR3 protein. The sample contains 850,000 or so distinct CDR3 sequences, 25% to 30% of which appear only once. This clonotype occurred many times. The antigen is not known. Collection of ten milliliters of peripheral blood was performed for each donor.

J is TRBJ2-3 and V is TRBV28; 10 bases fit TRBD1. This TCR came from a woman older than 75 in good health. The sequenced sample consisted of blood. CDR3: CASSPGTGVNTDTQYF. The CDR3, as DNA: TGTGCCAGCAGTCCGGGGACAGGGGTTAACACAGATACGCAGTATTTT.